This is a list of T cell receptor beta chains from one sample in a study of T-cell memory formation after mild COVID-19. TCRdb used MiXCR to reprocess the 5' RACE reads, holding one entry per CDR3 protein. The repertoire has roughly 320,000 distinct CDR3 sequences, 25% to 30% of them found once; the top ten carry less than 15%. The sample taken for sequencing was PBMCs or a T cell subset sorted from them (not recorded which). The source is an adult woman who had mild COVID-19 (a few samples of this study predate the infection). Cell type and time point are not known. The CDR3 runs from the conserved cysteine through the conserved F or W. The D gene is left open where the match is weak. Expanded clones get a size class; other rows say once, few or many, or leave the size out.

TRBV9	TRBJ1-5	-	-	TGTGCCAGCAGCGTAGGGGGGACGGATCAGCCCCAGCATTTT	CASSVGGTDQPQHF
TRBV5-5	TRBJ2-5	-	-	TGTGCCAGCAGCTTCCAGGCCGGCGAGGGGACCCAGTACTTC	CASSFQAGEGTQYF
TRBV7-2	TRBJ2-3	-	-	TGTGCCAGCAGCTTAACGGTAGTAGGGGATACGCAGTATTTT	CASSLTVVGDTQYF
TRBV7-9	TRBJ1-2	-	TRBD1	TGTGCCAGCGATACAGGGGGCGGCTATGGCTACACCTTC	CASDTGGGYGYTF
TRBV7-9	TRBJ1-2	few	TRBD1	TGTGCCAGCAGCTTAAGGGACAGCAACTATGGCTACACCTTC	CASSLRDSNYGYTF
TRBV29-1	TRBJ2-1	few	TRBD1	TGCAGCGTCCCTGGACAGGGGGCAGGTTCTGTGCAGTTCTTC	CSVPGQGAGSVQFF
TRBV7-8	TRBJ2-1	few	-	TGTGCCAAGAAAGATAAGCTAAACACTGGATACAATGAGCAGTTCTTC	CAKKDKLNTGYNEQFF
TRBV18	TRBJ2-2	few	TRBD1	TGTGCCAGCTCACCAGGGACAGGGTACGGCACCGGGGAGCTGTTTTTT	CASSPGTGYGTGELFF
TRBV9	TRBJ2-1	-	-	TGTGCCAGCAGCGCCCGAGTGGGCGTCTTTATGGGTGAGCAGTTCTTC	CASSARVGVFMGEQFF
TRBV20-1	TRBJ2-7	-	-	TGCAGTGCTCCTAGGGGAGCCGGACCCTACGAGCAGTACTTC	CSAPRGAGPYEQYF